A single sample is the source of the 14 T cell receptor beta chains below, sequenced in a study of early T cells in non-severe SARS-CoV-2 infection. A single record per CDR3 protein comes from TCRdb applying MiXCR to the 5' RACE reads. This sample has roughly 80,000 distinct CDR3 sequences, with more than 12% found just once. The sequenced sample was whole blood. The origin of the receptors is an adult who was a healthcare worker with PCR-confirmed SARS-CoV-2 infection or an uninfected control (not recorded which).

This clonotype was found many times. The rearrangement links TRBV20-1 to TRBJ2-3; 11 nucleotides align to TRBD2. The length of the CDR3 is 16 residues. Losses at the gene ends were 5 bases for V and 4 bases for J; bases not matched to a gene: 11. CDR1 and CDR2 from the germline V gene are DFQATT and SNEGSKA (reference sequence). The CDR3 region is CSALHPLAGGADTQYF. The CDR3 DNA reads TGCAGTGCTCTCCACCCTCTAGCGGGAGGCGCAGATACGCAGTATTTT.

V gene TRBV6-1 combines with J gene TRBJ2-7; D gene unclear. The CDR3 sequence is 14 residues long. V was clipped by 8 bases and J by 0 bases, with 14 bases between them. Germline lookup yields CDR1 MNHNS and CDR2 SASEGT. CDR3 amino acids: CASSLGPFSYEQYF. CDR3 DNA sequence: TGTGCCAGCTCCCTCGGTCCTTTCTCCTACGAGCAGTACTTC.

The J gene is TRBJ2-7, the V gene TRBV5-5; D not certain. The V and J ends lost 2 bases and 0 bases respectively, with 6 bases between them. The CDR3 loop spans 13 amino acids. Germline values: CDR1 SGHKS, CDR2 YYEKEE (reference sequence). The CDR3: CASSFAYSYEQYF. The CDR3 DNA sequence: TGTGCCAGCAGCTTTGCCTACTCCTACGAGCAGTACTTC.

This clonotype was picked up a small number of times. The genes are TRBV7-2 and TRBJ2-7, with 8 bases lining up with TRBD2. The CDR3 is 17 amino acids. Germline loops: CDR1 SGHTA, CDR2 FQGNSA. The ends lost 1 base at V and 0 bases at J; junction bases unmatched: 8. CDR3 protein: CASSLVPSGFFSYEQYF. DNA for the CDR3: TGTGCCAGCAGCTTAGTGCCTAGCGGGTTTTTCTCCTACGAGCAGTACTTC.

This clonotype was seen only a few times. The CDR3 nucleotides are TGTGCCAGCTCACCACTTCTAGCGGGGAGTGTCTCCGAGCAGTACTTC. Its translation: CASSPLLAGSVSEQYF. V usage is TRBV18 and J usage is TRBJ2-7; the match to TRBD2 covers 9 bases. There are 16 residues in the CDR3. CDR1 KGHSH and CDR2 LQKENI come from the germline V gene. Unmatched junction bases numbered 10, after V lost 1 base and J lost 6 bases.

The table lists this clonotype with many counts. The chain joins TRBV11-2 to TRBJ2-2; D is unclear. Trimming left V 5 bases short and J 0 bases short, with 4 bases between. From germline, CDR1 is SGHAT and CDR2 FQNNGV. The CDR3 extends over 13 amino acids. The chain's CDR3 is CASSASNTGELFF. CDR3 coding DNA: TGTGCCAGCAGCGCGTCGAACACCGGGGAGCTGTTTTTT.

This clonotype was picked up a small number of times. The chain couples TRBV18 to TRBJ2-1; D remains unclear. The CDR3 runs 11 residues. V gave up 3 bases and J gave up 9 bases, with 6 bases separating them. Germline V gene sequence: CDR1 KGHSH, CDR2 LQKENI. This chain's CDR3 is CASSPSTEQFF. In DNA form, the CDR3 reads TGTGCCAGCTCACCCTCGACTGAGCAGTTCTTC.

This clonotype has only a few counts. The chain couples TRBV5-1 to TRBJ2-6; 11 bases are a match to TRBD2. Germline lookup yields CDR1 SGHRS and CDR2 YFSETQ. V lost 8 bases to trimming and J lost 0 bases; unmatched junction nucleotides: 7. CDR3 size: 17 residues. This chain's CDR3 is CASTGLAVSSGANVLTF. For the CDR3, the DNA is TGCGCCAGTACGGGACTAGCGGTTAGCTCTGGGGCCAACGTCCTGACTTTC.

This clonotype was seen a handful of times. The J gene is TRBJ1-1, the V gene TRBV5-1, with 7 bases matching TRBD1. Germline CDR1 is SGHRS and CDR2 is YFSETQ. The CDR3 covers 14 residues. V trimming: 4 bases; J trimming: 0 bases; junction bases outside the gene matches: 3. CDR3 sequence reads: CASSPGQMNTEAFF. In nucleotides, the CDR3 is TGCGCCAGCAGCCCGGGACAGATGAACACTGAAGCTTTCTTT.

The table lists this clonotype with a few counts. The V gene is TRBV15, the J gene TRBJ1-5, with a weak D call TRBD1 (6 bases). The ends were cut back, 0 bases at V and 4 bases at J, with 19 bases in the middle. This CDR3 comprises 18 residues. CDR1 and CDR2 (germline): LNHNV, YYDKDF (reference sequence). CDR3 loop: CATSRDRQDSSWNQPQHF. CDR3 bases: TGTGCCACCAGCAGAGACCGACAGGACTCTAGCTGGAATCAGCCCCAGCATTTT.

This clonotype was counted between two and nine times. The chain recombines TRBV11-2 with TRBJ2-7; D unresolved. Deletions cut 4 bases from V and 7 bases from J, with 14 bases between. The CDR3 is made up of 13 amino acids. Germline V gives CDR1 SGHAT, CDR2 FQNNGV. CDR3 sequence reads: CASSSGRDREQYF. The DNA of the CDR3 is TGTGCCAGCAGCTCGGGTAGGGATAGAGAGCAGTACTTC.

There are a few counts of this clonotype. This chain links TRBV14 with TRBJ1-2, with D unclear. Germline-derived CDR1 and CDR2 are SGHDN and FVKESK. V lost 5 bases and J lost 8, with 18 bases in between. The CDR3 sequence is 14 residues long. The DNA of the CDR3 is TGTGCCAGCAGCTACGGACCCTTGGAGCAGGGCTACACCTTC. Its translation is CASSYGPLEQGYTF.

Only a few counts were recorded for this clonotype. The chain is built from TRBV28 and TRBJ1-6; D remains unclear. Trimming removed 3 bases at V and 6 bases at J, with 12 bases between. This CDR3 is 15 amino acids long. Germline V gene lookup returns CDR1 MDHEN and CDR2 SYDVKM. CDR3 sequence reads: CASSFGFVANSPLHF. CDR3 DNA: TGTGCCAGCAGTTTCGGTTTCGTTGCTAATTCACCCCTCCACTTT.

This clonotype was seen at least ten times. The chain couples TRBV12-3 or TRBV12-4 to TRBJ2-3, with 7 bases that match TRBD2. This CDR3 region has 16 residues. V was clipped by 3 bases and J by 2 bases; unmatched bases: 8. CDR3: CASSFQGLGLTDTQYF. The CDR3 coding sequence is TGTGCCAGCAGTTTCCAAGGACTAGGGCTCACAGATACGCAGTATTTT.